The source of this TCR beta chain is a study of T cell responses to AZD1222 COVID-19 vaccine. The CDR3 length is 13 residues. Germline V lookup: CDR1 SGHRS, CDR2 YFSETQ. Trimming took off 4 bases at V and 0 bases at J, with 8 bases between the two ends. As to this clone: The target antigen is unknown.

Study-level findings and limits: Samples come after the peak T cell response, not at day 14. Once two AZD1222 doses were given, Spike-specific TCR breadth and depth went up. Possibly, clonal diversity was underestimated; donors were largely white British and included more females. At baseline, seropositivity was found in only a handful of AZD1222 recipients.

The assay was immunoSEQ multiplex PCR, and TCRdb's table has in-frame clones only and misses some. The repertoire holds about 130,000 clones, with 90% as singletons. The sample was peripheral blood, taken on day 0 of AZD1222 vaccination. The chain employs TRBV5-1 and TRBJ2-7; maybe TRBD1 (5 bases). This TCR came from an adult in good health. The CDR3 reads CASSQGPSYEQYF. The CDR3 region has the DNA TGCGCCAGCAGCCAGGGTCCCTCCTACGAGCAGTACTTC.